This entry is about one T cell receptor (beta chain). Authors' analysis steps: It was from reference gene primer amplification that nucleated cell counts were estimated. Profiled with immunoSEQ multiplex PCR; TCRdb holds only in-frame clones, not every one. V and J calls and clone size are given by that table; D and trimming were obtained from the DNA. This table holds approximately 14,000 clones, roughly 89% found once. Germline assignment: CDR1 GTSNPN and CDR2 SVGIG (reference sequence). The J segment lost 5 bases and the V segment lost 1 base, leaving 7 bases of the junction unmatched. CDR3 length: 16 amino acids. The entry originates in a study of blood T cell repertoires in COVID-19. Whole-study context: From the United States, Italy and Spain came samples of acute and convalescent COVID-19. The cDNA or gDNA used as material had been derived from T cells, B-cell-depleted T cells, or PBMCs.

The receptor was derived from a man aged 50 to 60 with active COVID-19. Sequenced: peripheral blood. The chain is built from TRBV30 and TRBJ2-4, with 11 bases fitting TRBD1. Written as DNA, the CDR3 is TGTGCCTGGAGTGCCCTAGGACAGGGGGCCCAAAACATTCAGTACTTC. This encodes CAWSALGQGAQNIQYF.